Below, one TCR beta chain is given with its context. Its antigen is unknown. The data were obtained in a study of somatic mutations in cytotoxic T cells in rheumatoid arthritis. Overall study context: Blood from the patient (approximately 27 ml EDTA) was drawn right after diagnosis, pretreatment. Flow sorting yielded some V beta antibody-stained T-cell populations at nearly 100% purity, among them V beta1+ cells sequenced for TCRB.

Generated by immunoSEQ multiplex PCR, the TCRdb table keeps only in-frame clones and is missing some. The sample consists of some 11,000 clones, approximately 71% of them appearing once. The study, taken as a whole, reports: Each of about an eighth of the 65 patients had a largest CD8+ clone that made up more than 20% of CD8+ cells.

Positive magnetic bead selection separated CD4+ and CD8+ cells, and flow cytometry confirmed purity. The CDR3 is 14 residues long. CDR1 is SGDLS and CDR2 is YYNGEE in the germline V gene. The ends were cut back, 3 bases at V and 0 bases at J, with 10 bases in the middle. This rearrangement joins TRBV9 to TRBJ2-7, with D perhaps TRBD2 (5 bases). Sequencing was done on a sample of CD8+ T cells sorted from blood. This TCR came from an adult with rheumatoid arthritis. DNA for the CDR3: TGTGCCAGCAGCGCGGGGAAAACCTCCTACGAGCAGTACTTC. Translation: CASSAGKTSYEQYF.